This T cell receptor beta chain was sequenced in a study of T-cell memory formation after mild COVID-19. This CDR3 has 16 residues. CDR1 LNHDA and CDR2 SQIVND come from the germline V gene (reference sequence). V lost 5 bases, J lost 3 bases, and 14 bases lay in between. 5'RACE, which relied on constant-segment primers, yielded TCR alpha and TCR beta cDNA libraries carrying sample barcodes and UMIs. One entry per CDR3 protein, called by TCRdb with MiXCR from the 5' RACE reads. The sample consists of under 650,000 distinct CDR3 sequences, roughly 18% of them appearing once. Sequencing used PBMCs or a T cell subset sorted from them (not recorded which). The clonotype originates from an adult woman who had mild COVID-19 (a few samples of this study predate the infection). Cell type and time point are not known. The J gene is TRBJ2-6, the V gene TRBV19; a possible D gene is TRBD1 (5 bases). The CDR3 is CASSPPTGRGANVLTF. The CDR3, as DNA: TGTGCCAGTAGTCCCCCCACAGGCCGTGGGGCCAACGTCCTGACTTTC.